One sample yielded the 14 T cell receptor beta chains listed below, sequenced in a study of shared clonotypes between healthy human individuals. Profiled with immunoSEQ multiplex PCR; TCRdb holds only in-frame clones, not every one. The sample consists of hundreds of thousands of clones, around 73% of them appearing once. The sample comprised memory CD4+ T cells sorted from blood. Subset specified: CD45RA-negative fraction. Every receptor here comes from a woman aged 25 to 39 in good health.

J is TRBJ1-1 and V is TRBV5-5, with D maybe TRBD1 (5 bases). The CDR3 consists of 16 residues. Germline-derived CDR1 and CDR2 are SGHKS and YYEKEE (reference sequence). With 4 bases removed from V and 2 bases from J, the gap between germline ends came to 18 bases. The CDR3 here is CASSVVTLTENTEAFF. DNA for the CDR3: TGTGCCAGCAGCGTCGTAACCCTGACAGAAAACACTGAAGCTTTCTTT. Full variable domain (outside the CDR3, taken from reference TRBV5-5 and TRBJ1-1): DAGVTQSPTHLIKTRGQQVTLRCSPISGHKSVSWYQQVLGQGPQFIFQYYEKEERGRGNFPDRFSARQFPNYSSELNVNALLLGDSALYLCASSVVTLTENTEAFFGQGTRLTVV.

The genes are TRBV6-5 and TRBJ1-1; TRBD1 agrees at 7 bases. CDR1 and CDR2 (germline): MNHEY, SVGAGI. The CDR3 consists of 16 residues. The junction had 4 bases not matched to a gene; V was cut back by 0 bases and J by 0 bases. The CDR3 protein is CASSYSSGTVNTEAFF. CDR3 sequence (DNA): TGTGCCAGCAGTTACTCCTCCGGGACAGTGAACACTGAAGCTTTCTTT.

The table lists this clone with a few counts. The chain couples TRBV7-6 to TRBJ1-2; D is unclear. The CDR3 is made up of 15 amino acids. V shed 1 base and J shed 0 bases, with 9 bases lying between them. Germline V gives CDR1 SGHVS, CDR2 FNYEAQ. The CDR3 spells CASSLGNSANYGYTF. The CDR3 DNA follows: TGTGCCAGCAGCTTAGGTAACAGCGCTAACTATGGCTACACCTTC. Full variable domain (outside the CDR3, taken from reference TRBV7-6 and TRBJ1-2): GAGVSQSPRYKVTKRGQDVALRCDPISGHVSLYWYRQALGQGPEFLTYFNYEAQQDKSGLPNDRFSAERPEGSISTLTIQRTEQRDSAMYRCASSLGNSANYGYTFGSGTRLTVV.

This clone came up once. The rearrangement uses TRBV28 and TRBJ2-1; TRBD2 matches at 11 bases. The germline V gene encodes CDR1 MDHEN and CDR2 SYDVKM. This CDR3 region has 17 residues. Germline trimming cut 5 bases from V and 1 base from J; bases unmatched to any gene: 7. The CDR3 bases are TGTGCCAGCAGTCAAACTAGCGGGAGTATGTCCTACAATGAGCAGTTCTTC. It translates to CASSQTSGSMSYNEQFF.

The chain joins TRBV6-6 to TRBJ1-1; 12 positions agree with TRBD1. This CDR3 is 14 amino acids long. Germline V gives CDR1 MNHNY, CDR2 SVGAGI (reference sequence). Trimming at V came to 6 bases and at J to 7 bases, leaving 6 bases not matched to a gene. The CDR3 DNA reads TGTGCCAGCAGCTCCGGGACAGGGGGCATTGAAGCTTTCTTT. Translation gives CASSSGTGGIEAFF.

The chain employs TRBV6-5 and TRBJ1-2; 12 bases are a match to TRBD1. Germline V gene lookup returns CDR1 MNHEY and CDR2 SVGAGI. This CDR3 contains 15 residues. V trimming: 8 bases; J trimming: 8 bases; junction bases outside the gene matches: 12. The CDR3 coding sequence is TGTGCCAGCCATTCCTCCACCGGGACAGGGGGCGGCTACACCTTC. Its protein product is CASHSSTGTGGGYTF.

This chain joins TRBV6-6 and TRBJ1-4; possible D gene TRBD1, 5 bases. V lost 6 bases to trimming and J lost 0 bases, with 11 bases between them. Germline V gene sequence: CDR1 MNHNY, CDR2 SVGAGI (reference sequence). This CDR3 has 15 amino acids. CDR3 DNA sequence: TGTGCCAGCAGGCAGGGACGTACAACTAATGAAAAACTGTTTTTT. Its protein is CASRQGRTTNEKLFF.

This clone was found once. This rearrangement joins TRBV27 to TRBJ2-1; D gene uncertain. The CDR3 runs to 17 residues. CDR1 is MNHEY and CDR2 is SMNVEV in the germline V gene (reference sequence). V lost 0 bases and J lost 0, with 12 bases in between. The CDR3 DNA follows: TGTGCCAGCAGTTTATCGGTAGGCCCCCCCTCCTACAATGAGCAGTTCTTC. Its translation: CASSLSVGPPSYNEQFF.

J is TRBJ2-7 and V is TRBV6-6; D uncertain. CDR3 length equals 14 residues. V dropped 3 bases and J dropped 1 base, with 10 bases sitting between them. Germline V gene sequence: CDR1 MNHNY, CDR2 SVGAGI (reference sequence). The CDR3 coding sequence is TGTGCCAGCAGTTATAGTACGGCTTCCTACGAGCAGTACTTC. Translated: CASSYSTASYEQYF.

This chain joins TRBV7-9 and TRBJ2-1; TRBD1 or TRBD2 may be the D gene (5 bases each). Germline CDR1 is SEHNR and CDR2 is FQNEAQ (reference sequence). This CDR3 is built from 15 residues. Trimming stripped 3 bases from V and 2 bases from J, with 11 bases between. In DNA form, the CDR3 reads TGTGCCAGCAGCTTGGGGGTTTTGACCTACAATGAGCAGTTCTTC. Its translation is CASSLGVLTYNEQFF.

CDR3 sequence (DNA): TGTGCCAGCAGTGGGGTTGACACCGGGGAGCTGTTTTTT. Protein product: CASSGVDTGELFF. V and J are TRBV2 and TRBJ2-2; no firm D call. Germline V gene sequence: CDR1 SNHLY, CDR2 FYNNEI. The CDR3 is 13 amino acids. V was shortened by 4 bases and J by 3 bases, with 6 bases between the two germline ends. Looking up the rest from reference TRBV2 and TRBJ2-2 gives the full variable domain: EPEVTQTPSHQVTQMGQEVILRCVPISNHLYFYWYRQILGQKVEFLVSFYNNEISEKSEIFDDQFSVERPDGSNFTLKIRSTKLEDSAMYFCASSGVDTGELFFGEGSRLTVL.

The chain joins TRBV5-1 to TRBJ2-7; D gene unclear. The CDR3 extends over 15 amino acids. V lost 0 bases and J 2 bases, leaving 12 bases between the germline ends. Per germline, CDR1 SGHRS and CDR2 YFSETQ. CDR3 nucleotides: TGCGCCAGCAGCTTGGTGGAAAGGTCTACCTACGAGCAGTACTTC. It encodes CASSLVERSTYEQYF.

This clone was observed a few times. The chain employs TRBV7-9 and TRBJ2-3; D is undetermined. Trimming pared 0 bases from V and 2 bases from J, leaving 12 bases between. Germline V gene data show CDR1 as SEHNR and CDR2 as FQNEAQ (reference sequence). This CDR3 spans 16 amino acids. The DNA of the CDR3 is TGTGCCAGCAGCTTAGCGCGGCAGGCGGCCACAGATACGCAGTATTTT. Its translation is CASSLARQAATDTQYF.

A word on this clone: The same CDR3 arises from other DNA sequences in this sample as well. This chain uses TRBV5-5 with TRBJ2-3; no firm D call. The length of the CDR3 is 14 residues. Trimming stripped 2 bases from V and 1 base from J, with 8 bases between. The germline V gene has CDR1 SGHKS and CDR2 YYEKEE (reference sequence). CDR3 loop: CASSFGRGTDTQYF. The DNA for the CDR3 is TGTGCCAGCAGCTTTGGAAGGGGCACAGATACGCAGTATTTT.